Below, one T cell receptor beta chain is given with its context. This CDR3 is also generated by other DNA sequences in the sample. This sample is drawn from a study of technical replicates of blood from a handful of donors. Looked up from germline, CDR1 is SGHTA and CDR2 is FQGNSA. Trimming at V came to 1 base and at J to 5 bases, leaving 0 bases not matched to a gene. This CDR3 contains 15 residues. The data were produced by immunoSEQ multiplex PCR, yet TCRdb's version contains in-frame clones alone and is incomplete. The table shows tens of thousands of clones, with 75% to 90% occurring only once. This TCR came from a human donor in good health. Some clones in this sample may be carry-over from other donors' samples. Material for sequencing was PBMCs. J is TRBJ2-2 and V is TRBV7-2; 11 nucleotides align to TRBD2. DNA for the CDR3: TGTGCCAGCAGCTTAGGACTAGCGGGAACCGGGGAGCTGTTTTTT. Translating gives CASSLGLAGTGELFF.